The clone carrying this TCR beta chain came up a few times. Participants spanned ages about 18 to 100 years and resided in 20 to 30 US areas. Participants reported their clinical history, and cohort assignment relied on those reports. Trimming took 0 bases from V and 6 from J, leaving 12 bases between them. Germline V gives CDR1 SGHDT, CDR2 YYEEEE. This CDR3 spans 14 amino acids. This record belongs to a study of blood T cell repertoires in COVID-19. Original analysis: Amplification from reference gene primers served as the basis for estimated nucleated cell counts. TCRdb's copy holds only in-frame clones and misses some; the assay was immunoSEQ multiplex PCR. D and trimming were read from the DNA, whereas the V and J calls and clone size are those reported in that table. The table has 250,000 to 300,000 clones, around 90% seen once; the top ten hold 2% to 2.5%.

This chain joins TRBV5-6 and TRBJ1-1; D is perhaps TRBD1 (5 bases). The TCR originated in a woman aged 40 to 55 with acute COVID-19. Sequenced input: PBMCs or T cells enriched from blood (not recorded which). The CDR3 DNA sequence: TGTGCCAGCAGCTTGGGTCGGGGAGGGGCTGAAGCTTTCTTT. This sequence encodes CASSLGRGGAEAFF.